The present entry profiles one T cell receptor (beta chain) with its context. The sample comes from a study of blood T cell repertoires in COVID-19. As for the study in general: Some COVID-19 samples were acute and others convalescent; all came from the United States, Italy and Spain.

Some clones are missing from TCRdb's copy, which holds only in-frame ones; the method was immunoSEQ multiplex PCR. The sample has about 310,000 clones; roughly 84% are singletons. The clonotype comes from a man in his fifties with active or convalescent COVID-19. The sequenced material came from peripheral blood.

CDR3 bases: TGTGCCAGCAGTGAAGGACAGTTTGTAAGGGAAGCTTTCTTT. This translates into CASSEGQFVREAFF. This sequence joins TRBV6-1 and TRBJ1-1; D possibly corresponds to TRBD1 (5 bases). V was trimmed by 1 base and J by 8 bases, leaving 14 bases between them. The CDR3 spans 14 residues. Germline CDR1 is MNHNS and CDR2 is SASEGT.